This TCR beta chain was identified in a study of neoadjuvant nivolumab and ipilimumab in lung cancer. Turning to the study itself: The combination arm added day-1 ipilimumab 1 mg/kg to nivolumab 3 mg/kg on days 1, 15, 29. Study-wide results and limits: Resected tumors had greater TCR richness and clonality than uninvolved lung.

Details on this clone: Its antigen is unknown.

Clones were sequenced by immunoSEQ multiplex PCR, and TCRdb holds only the in-frame ones, with some missing. This table holds tens of thousands of clones, about 89% found once. This clonotype originated in an adult with non-small cell lung cancer. Some clones in this sample may be carry-over from other donors' samples. Here the sequenced sample was blood, taken before neoadjuvant nivolumab, alone or with ipilimumab.

The CDR3 protein is CASSRQLAFYEQYF. Written as DNA, the CDR3 is TGTGCCAGCAGTCGACAGCTAGCGTTCTACGAGCAGTACTTC. The V and J genes are TRBV7-9 and TRBJ2-7; maybe TRBD2 (6 bases). V lost 6 bases and J 3 bases, leaving 15 bases between the germline ends. This CDR3 contains 14 residues. Germline V gene data show CDR1 as SEHNR and CDR2 as FQNEAQ (reference sequence).